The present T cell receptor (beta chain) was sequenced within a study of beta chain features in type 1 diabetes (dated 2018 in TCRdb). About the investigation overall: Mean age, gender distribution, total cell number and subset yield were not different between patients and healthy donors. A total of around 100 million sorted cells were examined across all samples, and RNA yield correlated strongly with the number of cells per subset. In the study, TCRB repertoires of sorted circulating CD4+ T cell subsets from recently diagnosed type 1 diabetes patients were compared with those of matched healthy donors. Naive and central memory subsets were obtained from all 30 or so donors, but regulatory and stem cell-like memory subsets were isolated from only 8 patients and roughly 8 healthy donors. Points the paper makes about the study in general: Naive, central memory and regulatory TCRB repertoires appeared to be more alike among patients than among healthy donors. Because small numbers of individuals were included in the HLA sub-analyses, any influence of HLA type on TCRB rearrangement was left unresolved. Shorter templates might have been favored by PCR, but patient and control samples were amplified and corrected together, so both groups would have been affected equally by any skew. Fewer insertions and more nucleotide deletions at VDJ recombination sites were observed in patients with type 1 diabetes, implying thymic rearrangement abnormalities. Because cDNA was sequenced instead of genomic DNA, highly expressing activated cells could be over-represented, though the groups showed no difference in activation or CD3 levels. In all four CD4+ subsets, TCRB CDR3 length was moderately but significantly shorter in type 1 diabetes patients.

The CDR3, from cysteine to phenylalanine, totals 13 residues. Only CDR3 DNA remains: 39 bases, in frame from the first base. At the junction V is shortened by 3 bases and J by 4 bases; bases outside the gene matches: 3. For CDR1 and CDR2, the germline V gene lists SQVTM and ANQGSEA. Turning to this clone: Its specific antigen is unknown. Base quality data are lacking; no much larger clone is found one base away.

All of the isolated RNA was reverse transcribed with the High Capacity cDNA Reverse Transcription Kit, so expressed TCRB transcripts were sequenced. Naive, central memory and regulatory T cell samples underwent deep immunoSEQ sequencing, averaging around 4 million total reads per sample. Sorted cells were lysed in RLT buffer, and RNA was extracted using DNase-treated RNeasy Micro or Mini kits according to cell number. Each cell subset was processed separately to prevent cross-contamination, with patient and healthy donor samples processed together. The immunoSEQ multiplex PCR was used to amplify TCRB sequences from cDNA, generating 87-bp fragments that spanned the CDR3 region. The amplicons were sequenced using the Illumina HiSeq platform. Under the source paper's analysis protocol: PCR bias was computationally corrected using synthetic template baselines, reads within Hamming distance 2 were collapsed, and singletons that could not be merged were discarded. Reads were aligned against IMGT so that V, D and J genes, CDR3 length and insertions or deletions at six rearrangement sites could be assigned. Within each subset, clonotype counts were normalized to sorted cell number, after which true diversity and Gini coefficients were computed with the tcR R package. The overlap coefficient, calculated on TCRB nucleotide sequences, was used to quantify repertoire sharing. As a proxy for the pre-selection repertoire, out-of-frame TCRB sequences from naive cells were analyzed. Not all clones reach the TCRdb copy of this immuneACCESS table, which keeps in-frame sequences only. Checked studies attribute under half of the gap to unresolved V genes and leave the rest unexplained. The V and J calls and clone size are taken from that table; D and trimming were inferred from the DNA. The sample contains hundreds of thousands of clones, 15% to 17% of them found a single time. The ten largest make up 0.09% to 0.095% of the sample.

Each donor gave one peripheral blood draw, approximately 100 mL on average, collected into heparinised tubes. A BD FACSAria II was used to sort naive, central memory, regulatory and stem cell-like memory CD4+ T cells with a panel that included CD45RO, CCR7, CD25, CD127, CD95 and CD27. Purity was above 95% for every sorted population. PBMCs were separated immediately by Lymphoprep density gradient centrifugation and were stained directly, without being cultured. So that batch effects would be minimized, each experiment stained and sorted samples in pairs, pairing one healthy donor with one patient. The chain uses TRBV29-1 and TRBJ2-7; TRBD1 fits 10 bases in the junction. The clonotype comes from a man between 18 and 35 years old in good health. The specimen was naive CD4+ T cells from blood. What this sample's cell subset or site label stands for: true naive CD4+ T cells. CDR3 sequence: CSVEGQGTYEQYF. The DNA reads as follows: TGCAGCGTTGAGGGACAGGGGACGTACGAGCAGTACTTC.